The TCR beta chain under discussion was sequenced for a study of molecular identifiers for immune sequencing clone quantification. Each CDR3 protein is one row after TCRdb ran MiXCR on the PCR reads. The data hold about 640,000 distinct CDR3 sequences, with just under 20% observed a single time. This clonotype was counted ten times or more. CDR3 length: 17 amino acids. Trimming left V 0 bases short and J 2 bases short, with 14 bases between. The germline CDR1 and CDR2 sequences are MNHEY and SVGAGI. This rearrangement joins TRBV6-5 to TRBJ2-4; D gene uncertain. This receptor was identified in a human donor in good health. Some libraries in this study had Jurkat cell RNA spiked in. Sequences were obtained from naive CD8+ T cells from blood, with Jurkat cell RNA spiked in. Subset described: FACS-sorted CD8+CD4-CCR7+CD45RA+ naive T cells. The CDR3 loop reads CASSYSPGLSTKNIQYF. The CDR3 region has the DNA TGTGCCAGCAGTTACTCGCCGGGTCTTTCGACCAAAAACATTCAGTACTTC.